These 6 T cell receptor beta chains were sequenced from one sample in a study of shared T cell receptors in the human thymus. The assay was immunoSEQ multiplex PCR, and TCRdb's table has in-frame clones only and misses some. This sample has roughly 410,000 clones, with about 95% found just once. The sequencing input was thymocytes. The source of these receptors is a human donor.

J is TRBJ2-4 and V is TRBV18; TRBD1 might be the D (9 bases). V lost 0 bases to trimming and J lost 1 base, with 28 bases between them. The CDR3 extends over 22 amino acids. Germline V gene sequence: CDR1 KGHSH, CDR2 LQKENI. DNA of the CDR3: TGTGCCAGCTCACCACCACTTGGGACAGGGTCAAGACTAGCGATGGCCAAAAACATTCAGTACTTC. Encoded protein: CASSPPLGTGSRLAMAKNIQYF. Supplemented by reference TRBV18 and TRBJ2-4, the full variable domain reads NAGVMQNPRHLVRRRGQEARLRCSPMKGHSHVYWYRQLPEEGLKFMVYLQKENIIDESGMPKERFSAEFPKEGPSILRIQQVVRGDSAAYFCASSPPLGTGSRLAMAKNIQYFGAGTRLSVL.

The chain carries TRBV5-1 and TRBJ2-1; possibly TRBD2 for D (5 bases). The CDR3 is made up of 13 amino acids. Trimming left V 0 bases short and J 8 bases short, with 9 bases between. CDR1 is SGHRS, CDR2 YFSETQ, per germline. CDR3 sequence reads: CASSLAGGYEQFF. The CDR3 DNA reads TGCGCCAGCAGCTTGGCCGGAGGATATGAGCAGTTCTTC.

The J gene is TRBJ2-1, the V gene TRBV4-3; 8 bases match TRBD2. With V trimmed by 7 bases and J by 5 bases, 7 bases remained unmatched. Germline CDR1 and CDR2: LGHNA and YSLEER. The CDR3 covers 14 residues. The CDR3 loop is CASTSGGVDNEQFF. CDR3 in DNA: TGCGCCAGCACCTCGGGGGGGGTTGACAATGAGCAGTTCTTC.

The J gene is TRBJ1-4, the V gene TRBV4-1; 7 nucleotides line up with TRBD1. V trimming: 1 base; J trimming: 1 base; junction bases outside the gene matches: 15. Germline-derived CDR1 and CDR2 are MGHRA and YSYEKL. This CDR3 contains 20 residues. The CDR3 coding sequence is TGCGCCAGCAGCCAAGTTTCTCGAGACAGGGAATTGGGAACTAATGAAAAACTGTTTTTT. Translation gives CASSQVSRDRELGTNEKLFF.

The chain is built from TRBV27 and TRBJ2-7; D unclear. Germline CDR1 and CDR2: MNHEY and SMNVEV (reference sequence). With 5 bases removed from V and 3 bases from J, the gap between germline ends came to 23 bases. The CDR3 has 17 amino acids. CDR3: CASSQYGPDFKGYEQYF. The CDR3 DNA reads as TGTGCCAGCAGTCAGTACGGCCCCGATTTCAAAGGCTACGAGCAGTACTTC.

The V call is TRBV19, the J call TRBJ1-5; D gene ambiguous. With 5 bases removed from V and 4 bases from J, the gap between germline ends came to 15 bases. Germline V gives CDR1 LNHDA, CDR2 SQIVND (reference sequence). CDR3 size: 15 residues. DNA for the CDR3: TGTGCCAGTAGTGCGGGCGGAATGGCGAATCAGCCCCAGCATTTT. Protein: CASSAGGMANQPQHF.